These T cell receptor beta chains were read from a single sample in a study of T cells expressing NK-cell markers. Following a re-call of the 5' RACE reads, TCRdb has one entry per CDR3 protein and lacks DNA. Recorded here are about 180,000 distinct CDR3 sequences; the top ten clones represent around 20%. Sequencing was carried out using blood T cells: a sorted CD56 or NKG2C T cell subset, CD4+ or CD8+ T cells, or bulk PBMC T cells (not recorded which). These receptors came from a man aged 18-70 years in good health. CDR3s include the opening cysteine and the closing phenylalanine or tryptophan.

CDR3aa | j_gene | v_gene
CASSWLGGANTGELFF | TRBJ2-2 | TRBV27
CASSDADGSSYEQYF | TRBJ2-7 | TRBV6-1
CASSYKGAGGYTF | TRBJ1-2 | TRBV6-5
CASSATRGYQPQHF | TRBJ1-5 | TRBV9
CASSQDRWTGEETQYF | TRBJ2-5 | TRBV4-1
CASSGTENTEAFF | TRBJ1-1 | TRBV6-1
CASSPQRVGYEQYF | TRBJ2-7 | TRBV27
CATLPEGAGPGACFF | TRBJ2-2 | TRBV12-3/TRBV12-4
CASSFGGTTDTQYF | TRBJ2-3 | TRBV5-1
CASSQKPGQGTYEQYF | TRBJ2-7 | TRBV7-9
CASSYVAGGPGGELFF | TRBJ2-2 | TRBV6-5
CASNSDLEGDEAFF | TRBJ1-1 | TRBV6-1